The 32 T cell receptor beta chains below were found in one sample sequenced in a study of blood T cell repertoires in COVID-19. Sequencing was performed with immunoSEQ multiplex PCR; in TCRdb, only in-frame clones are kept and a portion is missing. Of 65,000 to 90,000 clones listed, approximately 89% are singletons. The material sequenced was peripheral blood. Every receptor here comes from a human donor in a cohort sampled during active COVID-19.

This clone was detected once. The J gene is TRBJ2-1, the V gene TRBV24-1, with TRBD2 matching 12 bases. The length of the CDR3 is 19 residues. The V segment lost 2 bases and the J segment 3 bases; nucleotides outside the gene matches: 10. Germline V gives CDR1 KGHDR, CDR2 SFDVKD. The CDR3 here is CATSDSKTSGGRDYNEQFF. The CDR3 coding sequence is TGTGCCACCAGTGATTCCAAGACTAGCGGGGGTAGGGACTACAATGAGCAGTTCTTC.

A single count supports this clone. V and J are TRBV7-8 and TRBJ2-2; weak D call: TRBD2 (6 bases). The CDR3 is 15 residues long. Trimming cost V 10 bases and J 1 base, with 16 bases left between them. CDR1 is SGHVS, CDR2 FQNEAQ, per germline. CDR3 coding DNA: TGTGCCACCGCCGGGGGTAATTGGAACACCGGGGAGCTGTTTTTT. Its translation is CATAGGNWNTGELFF.

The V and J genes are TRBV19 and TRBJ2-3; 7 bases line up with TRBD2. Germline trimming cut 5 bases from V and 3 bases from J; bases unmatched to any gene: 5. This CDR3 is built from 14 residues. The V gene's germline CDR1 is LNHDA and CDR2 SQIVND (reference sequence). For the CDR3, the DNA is TGTGCCAGTAGTGGGACTATAATGACAGATACGCAGTATTTT. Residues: CASSGTIMTDTQYF.

DNA of the CDR3: TGTGCCAGCAGAGTTCACAGGGGTTCTGAAGCTTTCTTT. Amino acid sequence: CASRVHRGSEAFF. This chain joins TRBV7-2 and TRBJ1-1; 7 bases fit TRBD1. In germline, CDR1 is SGHTA, CDR2 FQGNSA. Losses at the gene ends were 6 bases for V and 6 bases for J; bases not matched to a gene: 7. CDR3 length equals 13 residues.

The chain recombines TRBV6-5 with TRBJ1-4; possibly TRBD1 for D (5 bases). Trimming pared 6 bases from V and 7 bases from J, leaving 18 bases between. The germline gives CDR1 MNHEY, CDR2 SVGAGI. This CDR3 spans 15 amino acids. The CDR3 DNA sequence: TGTGCCAGCAGCCCGGATCCAGGGAGGAGTGAAAAACTGTTTTTT. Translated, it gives CASSPDPGRSEKLFF.

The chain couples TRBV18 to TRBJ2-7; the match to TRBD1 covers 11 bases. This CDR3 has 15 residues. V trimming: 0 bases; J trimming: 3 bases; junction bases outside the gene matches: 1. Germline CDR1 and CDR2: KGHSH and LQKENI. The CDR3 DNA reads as TGTGCCAGCTCACCACCGGGACAGGGGGACTACGAGCAGTACTTC. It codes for CASSPPGQGDYEQYF.

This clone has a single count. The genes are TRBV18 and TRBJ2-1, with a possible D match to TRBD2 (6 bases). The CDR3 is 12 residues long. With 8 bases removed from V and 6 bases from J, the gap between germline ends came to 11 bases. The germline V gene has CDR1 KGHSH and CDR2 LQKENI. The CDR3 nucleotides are TGTGCCAGCGGCAGGGACTTCAATGAGCAGTTCTTC. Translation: CASGRDFNEQFF.

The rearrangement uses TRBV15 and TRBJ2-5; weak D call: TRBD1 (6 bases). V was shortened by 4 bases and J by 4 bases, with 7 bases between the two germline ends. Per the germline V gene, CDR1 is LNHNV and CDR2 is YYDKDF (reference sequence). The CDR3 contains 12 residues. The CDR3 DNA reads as TGTGCCACCAGCACAGGGGCAGAGACCCAGTACTTC. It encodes CATSTGAETQYF.

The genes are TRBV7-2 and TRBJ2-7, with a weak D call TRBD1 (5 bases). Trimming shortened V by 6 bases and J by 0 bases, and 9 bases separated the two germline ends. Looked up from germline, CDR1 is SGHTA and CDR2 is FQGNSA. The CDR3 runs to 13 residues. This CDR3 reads CASSADSSYEQYF. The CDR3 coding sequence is TGTGCCAGCAGTGCTGACAGCTCCTACGAGCAGTACTTC.

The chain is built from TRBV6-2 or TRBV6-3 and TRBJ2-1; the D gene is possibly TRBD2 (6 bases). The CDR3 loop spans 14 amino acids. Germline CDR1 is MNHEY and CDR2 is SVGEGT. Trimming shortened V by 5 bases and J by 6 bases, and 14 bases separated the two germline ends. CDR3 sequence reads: CASSTPGGFNEQFF. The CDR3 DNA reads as TGTGCCAGCAGTACCCCCGGAGGGTTCAATGAGCAGTTCTTC.

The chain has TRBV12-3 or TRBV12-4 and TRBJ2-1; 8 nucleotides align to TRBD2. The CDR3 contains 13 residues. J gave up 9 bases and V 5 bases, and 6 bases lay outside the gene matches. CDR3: CASSRGGAGEQFF. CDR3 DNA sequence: TGTGCCAGCAGTCGGGGGGGGGCCGGTGAGCAGTTCTTC.

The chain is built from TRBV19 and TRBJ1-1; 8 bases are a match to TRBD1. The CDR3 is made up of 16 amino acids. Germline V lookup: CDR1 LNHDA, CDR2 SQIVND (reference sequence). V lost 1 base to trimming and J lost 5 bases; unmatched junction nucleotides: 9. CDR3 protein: CASSIGSRGRRTEAFF. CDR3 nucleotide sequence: TGTGCCAGTAGTATAGGCAGCAGGGGGCGCAGGACTGAAGCTTTCTTT.

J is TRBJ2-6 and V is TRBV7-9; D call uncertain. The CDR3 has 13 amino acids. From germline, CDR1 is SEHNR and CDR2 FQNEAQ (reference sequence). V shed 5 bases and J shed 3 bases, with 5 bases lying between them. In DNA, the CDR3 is TGTGCCAGCAGCCCCAATGGGGCCAACGTCCTGACTTTC. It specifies CASSPNGANVLTF.

CDR3 residues: CASGEVVLNSPLHF. The CDR3 DNA reads TGTGCCAGCGGGGAAGTAGTCCTTAATTCACCCCTCCACTTT. This rearrangement joins TRBV2 to TRBJ1-6; D is unclear. CDR3 length equals 14 residues. With 8 bases removed from V and 6 bases from J, the gap between germline ends came to 14 bases. Looked up from germline, CDR1 is SNHLY and CDR2 is FYNNEI.

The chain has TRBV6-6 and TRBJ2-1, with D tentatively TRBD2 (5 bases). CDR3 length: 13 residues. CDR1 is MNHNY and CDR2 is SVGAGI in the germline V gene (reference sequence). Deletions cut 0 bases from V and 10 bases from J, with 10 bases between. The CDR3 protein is CASSYSKGEEQFF. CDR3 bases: TGTGCCAGCAGTTACTCGAAGGGAGAAGAGCAGTTCTTC.

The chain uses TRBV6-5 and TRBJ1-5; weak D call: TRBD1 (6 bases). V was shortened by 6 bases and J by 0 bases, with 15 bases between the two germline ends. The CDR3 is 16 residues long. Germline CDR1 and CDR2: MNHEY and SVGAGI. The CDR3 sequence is CASRYRGGYSNQPQHF. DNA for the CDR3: TGTGCCAGCAGATACCGTGGGGGCTATAGCAATCAGCCCCAGCATTTT.

The CDR3, as DNA: TGTGCCAGCAGCTCCCTCGACAGGGCCCCTAATGAAAAACTGTTTTTT. Encoded protein: CASSSLDRAPNEKLFF. The V gene is TRBV5-4, the J gene TRBJ1-4; 7 bases agree with TRBD1. After removal of 3 bases from V and 3 bases from J, the junction contained 8 bases not matched to a gene. CDR1 and CDR2 from the germline V gene are SGHNT and YYREEE (reference sequence). CDR3 length: 16 amino acids. Drawing the rest from reference TRBV5-4 and TRBJ1-4, the complete variable domain is ETGVTQSPTHLIKTRGQQVTLRCSSQSGHNTVSWYQQALGQGPQFIFQYYREEENGRGNFPPRFSGLQFPNYSSELNVNALELDDSALYLCASSSLDRAPNEKLFFGSGTQLSVL.

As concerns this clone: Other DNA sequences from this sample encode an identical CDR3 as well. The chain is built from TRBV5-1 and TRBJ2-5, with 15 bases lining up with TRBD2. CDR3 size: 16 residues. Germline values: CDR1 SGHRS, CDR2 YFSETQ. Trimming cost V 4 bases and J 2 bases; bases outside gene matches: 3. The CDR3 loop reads CASSLGTSGGQETQYF. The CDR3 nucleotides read TGCGCCAGCAGCCTCGGGACTAGCGGGGGGCAAGAGACCCAGTACTTC.

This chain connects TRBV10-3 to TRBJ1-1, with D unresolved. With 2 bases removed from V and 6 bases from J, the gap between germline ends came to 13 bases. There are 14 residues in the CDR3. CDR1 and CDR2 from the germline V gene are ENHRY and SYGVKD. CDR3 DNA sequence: TGTGCCATCAGTGAGCCAAGACATTCGGCTGAAGCTTTCTTT. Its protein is CAISEPRHSAEAFF.

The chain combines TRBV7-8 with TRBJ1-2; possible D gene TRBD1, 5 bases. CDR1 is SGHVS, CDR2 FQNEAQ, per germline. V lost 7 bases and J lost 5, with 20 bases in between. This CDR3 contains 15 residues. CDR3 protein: CASTPEGRPTYGYTF. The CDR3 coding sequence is TGTGCCAGCACCCCGGAGGGACGGCCCACTTATGGCTACACCTTC.

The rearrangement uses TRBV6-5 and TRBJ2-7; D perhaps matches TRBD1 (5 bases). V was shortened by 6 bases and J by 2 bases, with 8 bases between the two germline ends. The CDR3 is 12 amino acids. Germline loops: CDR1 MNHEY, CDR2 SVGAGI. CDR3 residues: CASRAGTYEQYF. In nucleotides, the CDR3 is TGTGCCAGCAGGGCAGGGACCTACGAGCAGTACTTC.

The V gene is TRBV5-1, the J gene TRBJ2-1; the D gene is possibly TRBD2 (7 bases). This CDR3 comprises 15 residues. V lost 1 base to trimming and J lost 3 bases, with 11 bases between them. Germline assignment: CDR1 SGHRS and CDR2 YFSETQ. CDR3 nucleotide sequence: TGCGCCAGCAGCTTGCGGGGGGCCCACTACAATGAGCAGTTCTTC. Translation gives CASSLRGAHYNEQFF.

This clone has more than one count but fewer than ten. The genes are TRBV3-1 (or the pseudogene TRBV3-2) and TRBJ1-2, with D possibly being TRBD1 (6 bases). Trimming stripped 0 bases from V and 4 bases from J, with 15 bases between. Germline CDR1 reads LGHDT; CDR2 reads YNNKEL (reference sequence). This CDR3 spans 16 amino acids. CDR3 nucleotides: TGTGCCAGCAGCCAAGATCCCGACAGGTTGAGCTATGGCTACACCTTC. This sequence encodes CASSQDPDRLSYGYTF.

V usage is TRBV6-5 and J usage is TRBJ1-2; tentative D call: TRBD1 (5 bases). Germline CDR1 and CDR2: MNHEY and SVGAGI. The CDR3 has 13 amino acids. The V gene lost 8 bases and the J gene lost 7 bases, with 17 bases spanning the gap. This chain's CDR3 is CASQGLGFSGYTF. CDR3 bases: TGTGCCAGCCAGGGTCTCGGGTTTAGTGGCTACACCTTC.

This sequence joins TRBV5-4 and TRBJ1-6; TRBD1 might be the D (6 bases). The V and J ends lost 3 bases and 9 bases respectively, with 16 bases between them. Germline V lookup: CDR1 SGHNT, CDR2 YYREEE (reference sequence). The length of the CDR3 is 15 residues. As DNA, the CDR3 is TGTGCCAGCAGCTCGGACGGGACACCGTCTTCACCCCTCCACTTT. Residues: CASSSDGTPSSPLHF.

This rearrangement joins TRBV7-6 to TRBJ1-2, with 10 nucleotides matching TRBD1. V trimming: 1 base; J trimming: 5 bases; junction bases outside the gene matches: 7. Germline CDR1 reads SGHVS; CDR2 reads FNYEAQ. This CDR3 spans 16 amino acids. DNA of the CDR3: TGTGCCAGCAGCTTAGACGAGGGGACAGGGGTTTATGGCTACACCTTC. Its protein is CASSLDEGTGVYGYTF.

CDR3 coding DNA: TGTGCCAGCAGCACCCGGACAGGTAAAAATGAAAAACTGTTTTTT. Translation: CASSTRTGKNEKLFF. The V and J genes are TRBV3-1 (or the pseudogene TRBV3-2) and TRBJ1-4; 7 bases agree with TRBD1. V shed 5 bases and J 5 bases; nucleotides not matched to a gene: 8. CDR1 is LGHDT, CDR2 YNNKEL, per germline (reference sequence). The CDR3 covers 15 residues.

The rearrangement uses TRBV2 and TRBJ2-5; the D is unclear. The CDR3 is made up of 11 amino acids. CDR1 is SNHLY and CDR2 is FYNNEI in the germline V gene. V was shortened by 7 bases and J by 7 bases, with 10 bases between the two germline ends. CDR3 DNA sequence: TGTGCCAGCACCCCCGAGCGGACCCAGTACTTC. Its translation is CASTPERTQYF.

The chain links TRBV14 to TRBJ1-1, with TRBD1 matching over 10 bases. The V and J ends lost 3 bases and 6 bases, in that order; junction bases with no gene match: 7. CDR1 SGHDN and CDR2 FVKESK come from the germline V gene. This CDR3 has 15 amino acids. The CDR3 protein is CASSHPGQGYAEAFF. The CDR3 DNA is TGTGCCAGCAGCCACCCGGGACAGGGGTATGCTGAAGCTTTCTTT.

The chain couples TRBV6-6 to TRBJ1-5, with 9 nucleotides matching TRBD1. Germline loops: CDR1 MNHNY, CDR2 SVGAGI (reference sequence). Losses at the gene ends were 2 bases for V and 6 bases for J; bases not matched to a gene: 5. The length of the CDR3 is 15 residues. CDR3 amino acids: CASSYAGTGFQPQHF. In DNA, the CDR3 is TGTGCCAGCAGTTACGCCGGGACAGGGTTTCAGCCCCAGCATTTT.

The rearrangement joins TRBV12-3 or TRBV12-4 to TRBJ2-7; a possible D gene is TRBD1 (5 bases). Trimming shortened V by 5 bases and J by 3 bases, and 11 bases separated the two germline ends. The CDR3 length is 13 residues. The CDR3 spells CASSLDSNYEQYF. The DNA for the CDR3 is TGTGCCAGCAGTCTTGACAGTAACTACGAGCAGTACTTC.

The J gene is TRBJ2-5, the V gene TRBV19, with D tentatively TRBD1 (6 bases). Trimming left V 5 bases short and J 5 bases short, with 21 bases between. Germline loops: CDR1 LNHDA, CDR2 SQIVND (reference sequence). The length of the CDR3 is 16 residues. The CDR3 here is CASSSLTGHRLETQYF. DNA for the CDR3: TGTGCCAGTAGTTCCCTTACGGGACACCGTTTGGAGACCCAGTACTTC.